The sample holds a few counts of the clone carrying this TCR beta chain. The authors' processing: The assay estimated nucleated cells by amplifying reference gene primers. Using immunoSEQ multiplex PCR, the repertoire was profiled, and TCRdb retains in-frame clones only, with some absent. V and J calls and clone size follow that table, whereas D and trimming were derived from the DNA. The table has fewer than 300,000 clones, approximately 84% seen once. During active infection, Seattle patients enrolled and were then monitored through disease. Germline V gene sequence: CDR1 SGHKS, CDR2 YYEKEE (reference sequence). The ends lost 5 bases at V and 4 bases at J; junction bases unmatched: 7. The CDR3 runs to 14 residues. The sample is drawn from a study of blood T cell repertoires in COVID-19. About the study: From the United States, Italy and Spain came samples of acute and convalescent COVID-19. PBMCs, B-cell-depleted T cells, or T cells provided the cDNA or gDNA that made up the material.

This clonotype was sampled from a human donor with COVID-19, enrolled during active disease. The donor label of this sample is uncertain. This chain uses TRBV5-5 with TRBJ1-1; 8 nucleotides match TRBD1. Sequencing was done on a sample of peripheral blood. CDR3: CASRRTGPGTEAFF. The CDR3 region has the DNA TGTGCCAGCAGACGGACAGGGCCGGGCACTGAAGCTTTCTTT.